The 15 T cell receptor beta chains in this list originate from one sample, sequenced in a study of preoperative IRX-2 immunotherapy in early breast cancer. Assay used: immunoSEQ multiplex PCR; TCRdb lists only in-frame clones, some missing. The table has roughly 43,000 clones, roughly 94% seen once. Treatment described: preoperative locoregional IRX-2 cytokine immunotherapy. The source material was tumor tissue, sampled after IRX-2 immunotherapy. The origin of the receptors is a human donor with breast cancer.

The chain employs TRBV6-5 and TRBJ2-5, with D maybe TRBD1 (5 bases). Matching the DNA end better, TRBJ2-7 makes the J call doubtful. In germline, CDR1 is MNHEY, CDR2 SVGAGI. This CDR3 is built from 11 residues. The CDR3 region is CASSLGAEQYF. The CDR3, as DNA: TGTGCCAGCAGTCTAGGGGCCGAGCAGTACTTC.

This chain joins TRBV30 and TRBJ2-7; D is uncertain. Trimming took off 0 bases at V and 7 bases at J, with 13 bases between the two ends. The CDR3 sequence is 13 residues long. Germline lookup yields CDR1 GTSNPN and CDR2 SVGIG (reference sequence). The CDR3 loop reads CAWSVLVGGEQYF. The CDR3 coding sequence is TGTGCCTGGAGTGTACTTGTTGGCGGTGAGCAGTACTTC.

The V gene is TRBV9, the J gene TRBJ2-5, with 8 positions matching TRBD2. The CDR3 contains 13 residues. V dropped 4 bases and J dropped 5; count of bases not matched to a gene: 4. In germline, CDR1 is SGDLS, CDR2 YYNGEE. The CDR3 region has the DNA TGTGCCAGCAGCACGGGACTAGAGGAGACCCAGTACTTC. Translation gives CASSTGLEETQYF.

The J gene is TRBJ2-2, the V gene TRBV25-1; D remains ambiguous. V shed 2 bases and J shed 0 bases, with 7 bases lying between them. Germline V gene lookup returns CDR1 MGHDK and CDR2 SYGVNS. This CDR3 is 15 amino acids long. The CDR3 nucleotides read TGTGCCAGCAGTGAACACAGCCCGAACACCGGGGAGCTGTTTTTT. It encodes CASSEHSPNTGELFF.

This chain joins TRBV5-1 and TRBJ2-3, with D uncertain. This CDR3 region has 14 residues. Germline assignment: CDR1 SGHRS and CDR2 YFSETQ. The V gene lost 1 base and the J gene lost 1 base, with 7 bases spanning the gap. CDR3 in amino acids: CASSLLPGTDTQYF. Here the CDR3 DNA reads TGCGCCAGCAGCTTGTTGCCGGGCACAGATACGCAGTATTTT.

The chain links TRBV28 to TRBJ2-1; 8 positions match TRBD2. J was trimmed by 7 bases and V by 7 bases; bases with no gene match: 12. The germline V gene has CDR1 MDHEN and CDR2 SYDVKM. This CDR3 spans 15 amino acids. CDR3: CASTSPASGLNEQFF. Written as DNA, the CDR3 is TGTGCCAGCACCTCCCCGGCTAGCGGGTTGAATGAGCAGTTCTTC.

This chain joins TRBV19 and TRBJ2-2, with 7 bases identical to TRBD1. The germline gives CDR1 LNHDA, CDR2 SQIVND (reference sequence). This CDR3 is 16 amino acids long. V dropped 9 bases and J dropped 6; count of bases not matched to a gene: 16. The CDR3 DNA is TGTGCCAGCCACTTGGAAGGGGGCGGCGATCCCGGGGAGCTGTTTTTT. Its translation: CASHLEGGGDPGELFF.

The rearrangement links TRBV5-1 to TRBJ2-7; no reliable D call. Germline assignment: CDR1 SGHRS and CDR2 YFSETQ. This CDR3 spans 13 amino acids. Trimming removed 1 base at V and 7 bases at J, with 12 bases between. The CDR3 DNA reads as TGCGCCAGCAGCTTGTCAGGCCTCGGGGAGCAGTACTTC. Translation gives CASSLSGLGEQYF.

The chain employs TRBV11-3 and TRBJ2-1; 14 bases are shared with TRBD2. Losses at the gene ends were 4 bases for V and 8 bases for J; bases not matched to a gene: 4. From germline, CDR1 is SGHNT and CDR2 YENEEA. CDR3 length: 15 residues. The DNA for the CDR3 is TGTGCCAGCAGCTCCGGGACTAGCGGGAGCGATGAGCAGTTCTTC. It encodes CASSSGTSGSDEQFF.

This clone has just a few counts. One end of the junction does not line up with germline, which may come from a read error. The chain combines TRBV7-9 with TRBJ2-7; TRBD2 matches at 7 bases. CDR1 and CDR2 (germline): SEHNR, FQNEAQ (reference sequence). This CDR3 spans 11 amino acids. The CDR3 loop reads CASSKDRDYHF. The CDR3 DNA reads TGTGCCAGCAGCAAGGACCGGGACTACCACTTC. The variable domain in full, with the rest retrieved from reference TRBV7-9 and TRBJ2-7, is DTGVSQNPRHKITKRGQNVTFRCDPISEHNRLYWYRQTLGQGPEFLTYFQNEAQLEKSRLLSDRFSAERPKGSFSTLEIQRTEQGDSAMYLCASSKDRDYHFGPGTRLTVT.

The rearrangement joins TRBV28 to TRBJ2-5; no definite D call. This CDR3 is built from 14 residues. The ends were cut back, 3 bases at V and 5 bases at J, with 13 bases in the middle. Germline-derived CDR1 and CDR2 are MDHEN and SYDVKM. This chain's CDR3 is CASSLRLPGETQYF. The CDR3, as DNA: TGTGCCAGCAGTTTGAGGCTCCCCGGGGAGACCCAGTACTTC. The whole variable domain, filled in from reference TRBV28 and TRBJ2-5, reads DVKVTQSSRYLVKRTGEKVFLECVQDMDHENMFWYRQDPGLGLRLIYFSYDVKMKEKGDIPEGYSVSREKKERFSLILESASTNQTSMYLCASSLRLPGETQYFGPGTRLLVL.

The chain links TRBV10-3 to TRBJ2-7; TRBD2 matches at 11 bases. The CDR3 has 15 residues. V dropped 5 bases and J dropped 5; count of bases not matched to a gene: 8. Germline V lookup: CDR1 ENHRY, CDR2 SYGVKD. The CDR3 reads CAISSAGTSGNEQYF. The CDR3 DNA follows: TGTGCCATCAGTTCTGCCGGGACTAGCGGAAACGAGCAGTACTTC.

The J gene is TRBJ2-5, the V gene TRBV10-3, with D possibly being TRBD1 or TRBD2 (5 bases each). Per the germline V gene, CDR1 is ENHRY and CDR2 is SYGVKD. The CDR3 totals 13 residues. With 8 bases removed from V and 1 base from J, the gap between germline ends came to 11 bases. CDR3 sequence reads: CAIGEGSQETQYF. As DNA, the CDR3 is TGTGCCATCGGCGAGGGGAGCCAAGAGACCCAGTACTTC.

This sequence joins TRBV9 and TRBJ2-7; D gene ambiguous. Germline V gene lookup returns CDR1 SGDLS and CDR2 YYNGEE. Between the trimmed V and J ends, which lost 0 bases and 1 base, there was a span of 8 bases. This CDR3 is built from 14 residues. The CDR3 protein is CASSVDPRSYEQYF. The CDR3 DNA sequence: TGTGCCAGCAGCGTAGATCCCAGATCCTACGAGCAGTACTTC.

The CDR3 reads CASSSQIFRGANYGYTF. CDR3 sequence (DNA): TGTGCCAGCAGTTCCCAAATCTTCAGGGGAGCTAACTATGGCTACACCTTC. This chain joins TRBV28 and TRBJ1-2; maybe TRBD1 (6 bases). Germline V gene sequence: CDR1 MDHEN, CDR2 SYDVKM. V lost 4 bases and J 0 bases, leaving 18 bases between the germline ends. The CDR3 is 17 residues long.